The T cell receptor (beta chain) under discussion was sequenced for a study of cytomegalovirus exposure and HLA in healthy donors. With 60 Vbeta and 13 Jbeta primers, the PCR was carried out. Repertoires were generated with immunoSEQ multiplex PCR, while TCRdb's copy carries only in-frame clones and drops some. Recorded here are under 75,000 clones; the top ten clones represent 2% to 3%. Germline CDR1 SNHLY, CDR2 FYNNEI. The CDR3 loop spans 14 amino acids. V was shortened by 6 bases and J by 1 base, with 12 bases between the two germline ends. The chain recombines TRBV2 with TRBJ1-1; D is perhaps TRBD1 (5 bases). This TCR derives from a female donor in good health and CMV-seropositive. The material sequenced was PBMCs. The CDR3 bases are TGTGCCAGCAGCAAAGACCAGGGGAACACTGAAGCTTTCTTT. Translated: CASSKDQGNTEAFF.